Presented here are 23 T cell receptor beta chains from one specimen sequenced in a study of CD8+ T cells in alopecia areata. RNA, once extracted, was reverse transcribed into cDNA for use as the sequencing template. Here immunoSEQ multiplex PCR was the method, and the copy in TCRdb shows in-frame clones only, minus some. In the table there are approximately 150,000 clones, less than 65% of which are singletons. The sequenced material came from CD8+ T cells sorted from blood. These receptors were obtained from a human donor in good health.

This clone was detected a few times. The chain couples TRBV27 to TRBJ1-5; D not resolved. The CDR3 is made up of 13 amino acids. The ends were cut back, 5 bases at V and 6 bases at J, with 11 bases in the middle. CDR1 and CDR2 from the germline V gene are MNHEY and SMNVEV (reference sequence). CDR3 amino acids: CASSETTAQPQHF. CDR3 DNA sequence: TGTGCCAGCAGTGAAACCACAGCTCAGCCCCAGCATTTT.

This chain's CDR3 is CASRLQGAGQPQHF. CDR3 in DNA: TGTGCCAGCAGACTACAGGGGGCGGGTCAGCCCCAGCATTTT. V and J are TRBV25-1 and TRBJ1-5; 9 positions match TRBD1. The CDR3 sequence is 14 residues long. Trimming cost V 6 bases and J 6 bases; bases outside gene matches: 6. Germline V gives CDR1 MGHDK, CDR2 SYGVNS.

The gene calls are TRBV4-1 and TRBJ2-5; 8 bases match TRBD2. V gave up 3 bases and J gave up 5 bases; unmatched junction bases: 11. This CDR3 contains 16 residues. CDR1 is MGHRA, CDR2 YSYEKL, per germline. The CDR3 region has the DNA TGCGCCAGCAGCCAGAGCCTGACTAGCGCGCGGGAGACCCAGTACTTC. It yields the protein CASSQSLTSARETQYF.

V gene TRBV29-1 combines with J gene TRBJ1-2; 8 positions match TRBD1. This CDR3 has 12 amino acids. J lost 8 bases, V lost 6 bases, and 8 bases had no gene match. Germline V gene data show CDR1 as SQVTM and CDR2 as ANQGSEA. CDR3 residues: CSVAGTGEGYTF. The DNA of the CDR3 is TGCAGCGTAGCCGGGACAGGCGAAGGCTACACCTTC.

CDR3 DNA: TGTGGCAATGGCACGGGGTGCCACACTGAAGCTTTCTTT. Its protein product is CGNGTGCHTEAFF. The chain has TRBV5-7 and TRBJ1-1, with D hard to call. TRBV5-7 is identified as an open reading frame with a role that is uncertain. The CDR3 length is 13 residues.

The chain recombines TRBV29-1 with TRBJ2-7; 9 nucleotides agree with TRBD2. Germline trimming cut 6 bases from V and 2 bases from J; bases unmatched to any gene: 17. Per the germline V gene, CDR1 is SQVTM and CDR2 is ANQGSEA. CDR3 size: 17 residues. In DNA, the CDR3 is TGCAGCGTCGGGACTCTAGCGGGGCTTTCCCGCACCTACGAGCAGTACTTC. The encoded protein is CSVGTLAGLSRTYEQYF.

This chain connects TRBV7-8 to TRBJ1-1, with a weak D call TRBD1 (5 bases). The CDR3 is made up of 14 amino acids. The V and J ends lost 2 bases and 4 bases respectively, with 11 bases between them. Germline V gives CDR1 SGHVS, CDR2 FQNEAQ. In DNA form, the CDR3 reads TGTGCCAGCAGCTTACCCTCGGGGGGCACTGAAGCTTTCTTT. This translates into CASSLPSGGTEAFF.

The CDR3 sequence: CASSLGATYGYTF. In nucleotides, the CDR3 is TGTGCCAGCAGCTTAGGGGCTACTTATGGCTACACCTTC. J is TRBJ1-2 and V is TRBV11-2; D call uncertain. The ends were cut back, 1 base at V and 5 bases at J, with 8 bases in the middle. Germline lookup yields CDR1 SGHAT and CDR2 FQNNGV. This CDR3 is 13 amino acids long. The whole variable domain, remainder taken from reference TRBV11-2 and TRBJ1-2, is EAGVAQSPRYKIIEKRQSVAFWCNPISGHATLYWYQQILGQGPKLLIQFQNNGVVDDSQLPKDRFSAERLKGVDSTLKIQPAKLEDSAVYLCASSLGATYGYTFGSGTRLTVV.

The rearrangement joins TRBV5-1 to TRBJ1-1, with 7 bases matching TRBD1. The length of the CDR3 is 14 residues. The V and J ends lost 4 bases and 4 bases, in that order; junction bases with no gene match: 7. Germline V lookup: CDR1 SGHRS, CDR2 YFSETQ. The CDR3 is CASSMGDSATEAFF. CDR3 coding DNA: TGCGCCAGCAGCATGGGGGACAGTGCCACTGAAGCTTTCTTT.

The chain links TRBV6-6 to TRBJ2-5; TRBD1 agrees at 12 bases. The junction had 5 bases not matched to a gene; V was cut back by 2 bases and J by 4 bases. CDR1 and CDR2 from the germline V gene are MNHNY and SVGAGI (reference sequence). This CDR3 has 16 residues. The CDR3 bases are TGTGCCAGCAGTTACCCGGGACAGGGGGCTCGAGAGACCCAGTACTTC. Its translation: CASSYPGQGARETQYF.

The chain employs TRBV29-1 and TRBJ2-7; D is possibly TRBD1 or TRBD2 (5 bases each). Germline CDR1 reads SQVTM; CDR2 reads ANQGSEA. V lost 2 bases and J lost 5, with 16 bases in between. The CDR3 is 14 residues long. The CDR3 nucleotides are TGCAGCGTTGAAACCCGGGACGGTCTCCACGAGCAGTACTTC. It codes for CSVETRDGLHEQYF.

This clone came up once. Relative to the germline gene, one junction end is altered; a read error may explain this. The chain carries TRBV5-1 and TRBJ2-3; TRBD2 matches at 13 bases. The germline gives CDR1 SGHRS, CDR2 YFSETQ. The CDR3 loop spans 16 amino acids. The DNA for the CDR3 is TGCGCCGGCAGCTCCGGGACTAGCGGGATCACAGATACGCAGTATTTT. Its protein is CAGSSGTSGITDTQYF. Full variable domain (missing parts from reference TRBV5-1 and TRBJ2-3): KAGVTQTPRYLIKTRGQQVTLSCSPISGHRSVSWYQQTPGQGLQFLFEYFSETQRNKGNFPGRFSGRQFSNSRSEMNVSTLELGDSALYLCAGSSGTSGITDTQYFGPGTRLTVL.

CDR3 amino acids: CASSATGGGQPQHF. CDR3 sequence (DNA): TGTGCCAGCAGCGCGACAGGGGGAGGTCAGCCCCAGCATTTT. V usage is TRBV9 and J usage is TRBJ1-5, with 9 bases aligning to TRBD1. The CDR3 consists of 14 residues. CDR1 is SGDLS and CDR2 is YYNGEE in the germline V gene. With V trimmed by 3 bases and J by 6 bases, 4 bases remained unmatched.

The rearrangement uses TRBV30 and TRBJ1-2; no firm D call. CDR1 and CDR2 (germline): GTSNPN, SVGIG (reference sequence). The length of the CDR3 is 14 residues. The ends were cut back, 0 bases at V and 2 bases at J, with 10 bases in the middle. The CDR3 DNA reads as TGTGCCTGGAGTGTAAACGGCGGGAACTATGGCTACACCTTC. Amino acids: CAWSVNGGNYGYTF.

The rearrangement links TRBV11-2 to TRBJ1-2; the D is unclear. V dropped 5 bases and J dropped 8 bases, with 12 bases sitting between them. Germline CDR1 reads SGHAT; CDR2 reads FQNNGV. This CDR3 is built from 12 residues. CDR3 protein: CASSPAAGGYTF. DNA for the CDR3: TGTGCCAGCAGCCCGGCCGCGGGCGGCTACACCTTC.

This rearrangement joins TRBV30 to TRBJ2-1; 7 bases line up with TRBD2. CDR1 and CDR2 (germline): GTSNPN, SVGIG (reference sequence). This CDR3 comprises 14 residues. Trimming at V came to 4 bases and at J to 5 bases, leaving 8 bases not matched to a gene. The CDR3 sequence: CAWTREREDNEQFF. The CDR3 nucleotides are TGTGCCTGGACTCGTGAGCGGGAAGACAATGAGCAGTTCTTC.

This clone was seen repeatedly, ten times or more. The rearrangement uses TRBV6-6 and TRBJ2-7; D gene uncertain. V was cut by 2 bases and J by 4 bases, with 15 bases left in between. Per germline, CDR1 MNHNY and CDR2 SVGAGI (reference sequence). CDR3 size: 15 residues. CDR3 residues: CASSYTHGRRYEQYF. As DNA, the CDR3 is TGTGCCAGCAGTTACACTCATGGCCGCAGGTACGAGCAGTACTTC.

The chain employs TRBV5-4 and TRBJ2-7; 8 nucleotides align to TRBD1. The CDR3 is 14 residues long. Trimming cost V 4 bases and J 5 bases; bases outside gene matches: 8. Germline-derived CDR1 and CDR2 are SGHNT and YYREEE (reference sequence). The CDR3 loop is CASSDRGRTHEQYF. The CDR3 DNA follows: TGTGCCAGCAGCGACAGGGGCCGGACCCACGAGCAGTACTTC.

V is TRBV2 and J is TRBJ1-1; TRBD1 might be the D (5 bases). The V gene's germline CDR1 is SNHLY and CDR2 FYNNEI. The CDR3 spans 12 residues. Trimming removed 7 bases from V and 11 bases from J, with 17 bases in between. The DNA of the CDR3 is TGTGCCAGCAAGGAGGGGCTCCTTGGGGCTTTCTTT. It is translated as CASKEGLLGAFF.

In this sample, this clone turned up a few times. The CDR3 loop reads CSVEDPREGPNEQYF. CDR3 sequence (DNA): TGCAGCGTTGAAGATCCCCGGGAGGGCCCCAACGAGCAGTACTTC. V and J are TRBV29-1 and TRBJ2-7; TRBD2 aligns across 8 bases. Germline-derived CDR1 and CDR2 are SQVTM and ANQGSEA. The CDR3 is 15 residues long. After removal of 0 bases from V and 5 bases from J, the junction contained 9 bases not matched to a gene.

This rearrangement joins TRBV29-1 to TRBJ2-1; possibly TRBD1 or TRBD2 for D (5 bases each). V lost 4 bases and J 4 bases, leaving 11 bases between the germline ends. This CDR3 has 13 amino acids. Germline CDR1 SQVTM, CDR2 ANQGSEA. The CDR3 loop is CSVVTGLYNEQFF. DNA of the CDR3: TGCAGCGTTGTAACAGGACTTTACAATGAGCAGTTCTTC.

The table lists this clone with a count of one. The J gene is TRBJ2-1, the V gene TRBV27; no reliable D call. V was pared by 5 bases and J by 5 bases, with 10 bases between. Germline V gives CDR1 MNHEY, CDR2 SMNVEV (reference sequence). The CDR3 length is 13 residues. CDR3 amino acids: CASSRNSNNEQFF. Written as DNA, the CDR3 is TGTGCCAGCAGTCGCAACTCTAACAATGAGCAGTTCTTC.

This clone was seen a handful of times. The chain joins TRBV2 to TRBJ2-3, with 10 positions matching TRBD1. Germline CDR1 reads SNHLY; CDR2 reads FYNNEI. The length of the CDR3 is 15 residues. After removal of 8 bases from V and 2 bases from J, the junction contained 7 bases not matched to a gene. The CDR3 loop is CASRETGGLTDTQYF. The DNA of the CDR3 is TGTGCCAGCCGAGAGACAGGGGGCCTCACAGATACGCAGTATTTT.